Below, 19 T cell receptor beta chains from the same sample are listed, as sequenced in a study of blood T cell repertoires in COVID-19 (dated by TCRdb to the early 2020s). Library prep was done by the immunoSEQ multiplex PCR assay. TCRdb's version of the immuneACCESS table is confined to in-frame rearrangements and falls short of the full clone set. An unresolved V gene accounts for under half of the shortfall where checked; the remainder is of unknown origin. The sample data list tens of thousands of clones, and approximately 83% of these were observed just once. The ten top clones hold roughly 4.7% of the sample. Source material: peripheral blood. These receptors all stem from an older woman with acute or convalescent COVID-19.

The J gene is TRBJ1-1, the V gene TRBV3-1 (or the pseudogene TRBV3-2); TRBD1 agrees at 8 bases. The CDR3 has 16 amino acids. Losses at the gene ends were 4 bases for V and 0 bases for J; bases not matched to a gene: 7. Germline assignment: CDR1 LGHDT and CDR2 YNNKEL (reference sequence). CDR3 protein: CASSLRTGRMNTEAFF. The CDR3 DNA reads TGTGCCAGCAGCCTTCGGACAGGGAGAATGAACACTGAAGCTTTCTTT.

The chain employs TRBV5-1 and TRBJ2-7; D is possibly TRBD1 (7 bases). This CDR3 spans 14 amino acids. Between the trimmed V and J ends, which lost 5 bases and 1 base, there was a span of 13 bases. CDR1 and CDR2 from the germline V gene are SGHRS and YFSETQ. This CDR3 is CASRLQGRSYEQYF. The DNA of the CDR3 is TGCGCCAGCAGATTACAGGGGAGGTCCTACGAGCAGTACTTC.

The genes are TRBV6-5 and TRBJ2-4, with D tentatively TRBD1 (5 bases). The CDR3 has 14 amino acids. V lost 5 bases, J lost 2 bases, and 10 bases lay in between. Germline CDR1 is MNHEY and CDR2 is SVGAGI. CDR3 loop: CASSSQGSKNIQYF. CDR3 bases: TGTGCCAGCAGTAGCCAGGGATCCAAAAACATTCAGTACTTC.

This chain uses TRBV19 with TRBJ2-5; 12 nucleotides agree with TRBD2. CDR1 and CDR2 (germline): LNHDA, SQIVND (reference sequence). The CDR3 sequence is 16 residues long. With 2 bases clipped from V and 3 bases from J, the junction kept 4 bases outside the gene matches. The CDR3 DNA reads TGTGCCAGTAGTATACCCCTAGCGGGGGGGAAAGAGACCCAGTACTTC. Its translation: CASSIPLAGGKETQYF.

The chain uses TRBV7-9 and TRBJ1-6; D is undetermined. The CDR3 consists of 13 residues. The V end was cut by 1 base, the J end by 7 bases, with 5 bases between. Germline-derived CDR1 and CDR2 are SEHNR and FQNEAQ (reference sequence). The CDR3 DNA follows: TGTGCCAGCAGCTTAGACAGAAATTCACCCCTCCACTTT. Translated: CASSLDRNSPLHF.

The genes are TRBV7-9 and TRBJ1-2, with 9 bases fitting TRBD1. Germline CDR1 SEHNR, CDR2 FQNEAQ (reference sequence). Trimming removed 0 bases from V and 13 bases from J; junction bases left unmatched: 3. The CDR3 is 12 residues long. The CDR3 is CASSLAETGGTF. The CDR3 bases are TGTGCCAGCAGCTTAGCAGAGACAGGGGGCACCTTC.

V is TRBV2 and J is TRBJ2-3; 10 bases are shared with TRBD1. V dropped 10 bases and J dropped 4; count of bases not matched to a gene: 8. Germline values: CDR1 SNHLY, CDR2 FYNNEI. The CDR3 loop spans 14 amino acids. The CDR3 DNA is TGTGCCACCTCGACAGGGGGCCGTCCAGATACGCAGTATTTT. As protein: CATSTGGRPDTQYF.

The chain couples TRBV7-3 to TRBJ1-2; 12 bases are shared with TRBD1. The V and J ends lost 5 bases and 8 bases, in that order; junction bases with no gene match: 9. CDR1 is SGHTA, CDR2 FQGTGA, per germline. The CDR3 covers 15 residues. In DNA form, the CDR3 reads TGTGCCAGCAGCCCGGGGACAGGGGGCTCGTGGGGCTACACCTTC. Translating gives CASSPGTGGSWGYTF.

This chain links TRBV5-1 with TRBJ2-2; 7 bases are shared with TRBD1. CDR3 length: 14 residues. Germline-derived CDR1 and CDR2 are SGHRS and YFSETQ. Trimming cost V 7 bases and J 5 bases; bases outside gene matches: 8. CDR3 DNA sequence: TGCGCCAGCCGCTACCAGGGGGATACCGGGGAGCTGTTTTTT. It translates to CASRYQGDTGELFF.

V usage is TRBV28 and J usage is TRBJ1-1; D remains unclear. This CDR3 has 14 residues. V lost 7 bases and J 1 base, leaving 13 bases between the germline ends. Germline loops: CDR1 MDHEN, CDR2 SYDVKM. The CDR3 is CASILESGNTEAFF. CDR3 coding DNA: TGTGCCAGCATCTTAGAATCGGGGAACACTGAAGCTTTCTTT.

The CDR3 DNA follows: TGTGCCACCAGCTGGGACAGGGACTATGGCTACACCTTC. Amino acid sequence: CATSWDRDYGYTF. The chain couples TRBV15 to TRBJ1-2, with 9 bases matching TRBD1. Unmatched junction bases numbered 1, after V lost 5 bases and J lost 3 bases. The germline CDR1 and CDR2 sequences are LNHNV and YYDKDF (reference sequence). CDR3 size: 13 residues.

The chain recombines TRBV4-2 with TRBJ1-3; possible D gene TRBD1, 6 bases. This CDR3 region has 19 residues. Germline assignment: CDR1 LGHNA and CDR2 YNFKEQ. The germline V and J ends were trimmed by 1 base and 0 bases, with 19 bases remaining between them. The CDR3 sequence is CASSQVRGPRGHSGNTIYF. The CDR3 DNA reads TGTGCCAGCAGCCAAGTCAGAGGCCCCAGGGGTCACTCTGGAAACACCATATATTTT.

The chain is built from TRBV5-1 and TRBJ2-3, with TRBD2 matching 7 bases. The trim removed 2 bases at V and 4 bases at J, leaving 4 bases unmatched. The length of the CDR3 is 14 residues. Germline V gives CDR1 SGHRS, CDR2 YFSETQ. The CDR3 reads CASSLAGRADTQYF. The CDR3 nucleotides are TGCGCCAGCAGCTTAGCGGGGAGGGCAGATACGCAGTATTTT. The complete variable domain, with remaining parts taken from reference TRBV5-1 and TRBJ2-3, reads KAGVTQTPRYLIKTRGQQVTLSCSPISGHRSVSWYQQTPGQGLQFLFEYFSETQRNKGNFPGRFSGRQFSNSRSEMNVSTLELGDSALYLCASSLAGRADTQYFGPGTRLTVL.

This clone was counted between two and nine times. The J gene is TRBJ1-5, the V gene TRBV4-1, with D possibly TRBD1 on 5 matching bases. Germline V gene lookup returns CDR1 MGHRA and CDR2 YSYEKL. The CDR3 spans 18 residues. V lost 3 bases to trimming and J lost 1 base, with 19 bases between them. Here the CDR3 DNA reads TGCGCCAGCAGCCAGCGGGACTTGGGGGAGGGGAGCAATCAGCCCCAGCATTTT. Translating it yields CASSQRDLGEGSNQPQHF.

This chain connects TRBV6-4 to TRBJ2-2, with a tentative D call TRBD1 (6 bases). Trimming pared 3 bases from V and 1 base from J, leaving 6 bases between. Germline CDR1 and CDR2: MRHNA and SNTAGT. This CDR3 spans 14 amino acids. CDR3 region: CASSEGQNTGELFF. CDR3 in DNA: TGTGCCAGCAGTGAGGGACAGAACACCGGGGAGCTGTTTTTT.

The CDR3 coding sequence is TGTGCCAGCAGCTTAAACAGGGGGGCTTTATACGAGCAGTACTTC. It codes for CASSLNRGALYEQYF. The chain joins TRBV11-2 to TRBJ2-7; TRBD1 matches 8 bases. V dropped 2 bases and J dropped 4; count of bases not matched to a gene: 7. The CDR3 extends over 15 amino acids. Germline-derived CDR1 and CDR2 are SGHAT and FQNNGV.

The chain combines TRBV2 with TRBJ2-1; D may be TRBD2 (5 bases). CDR1 is SNHLY, CDR2 FYNNEI, per germline. V lost 6 bases and J lost 9, with 9 bases in between. The CDR3 consists of 11 residues. Here the CDR3 DNA reads TGTGCCAGCAGCGGGGTGAGTGAGCAGTTCTTC. The encoded protein is CASSGVSEQFF.

V usage is TRBV3-1 (or the pseudogene TRBV3-2) and J usage is TRBJ1-5, with D tentatively TRBD1 (6 bases). Germline V gene lookup returns CDR1 LGHDT and CDR2 YNNKEL (reference sequence). V was clipped by 4 bases and J by 7 bases, with 14 bases between them. This CDR3 is built from 14 residues. The CDR3 DNA reads TGTGCCAGCAGCCCCGACGGGGGGCAGCAGCCCCAGCATTTT. Translation: CASSPDGGQQPQHF.

The CDR3 DNA reads as TGTGCCAGCAGCGGTGACAGGGGGCCCAATTCACCCCTCCACTTT. Its protein product is CASSGDRGPNSPLHF. The chain combines TRBV9 with TRBJ1-6; 10 nucleotides line up with TRBD1. Losses at the gene ends were 3 bases for V and 7 bases for J; bases not matched to a gene: 4. Per the germline V gene, CDR1 is SGDLS and CDR2 is YYNGEE. This CDR3 contains 15 residues.